The rows below give T cell receptor beta chains drawn from one sample of a study of spatial heterogeneity in lung cancer. TCRdb reprocessed the 5' RACE reads via MiXCR and lists one record per CDR3 protein. The sample has roughly 40,000 distinct CDR3 sequences, 6% to 7.5% seen once. Source: PBMCs, taken at surgery. The receptors were gathered from a female donor with early-stage non-small cell lung cancer. Each CDR3 is given with its conserved first and last residue. The D gene is left open where the match is weak. Clone size is stated in some rows and not others, as once, few, many or a class when expanded.

v_call: TRBV5-1; clone_size: many; d_call: TRBD1; j_call: TRBJ2-1; cdr3_nt: TGCGCCAGCCGACAGGGGGCTGGGAATGAGCAGTTCTTC; cdr3_aa: CASRQGAGNEQFF
v_call: TRBV4-1; clone_size: many; d_call: .; j_call: TRBJ1-3; cdr3_nt: TGCGCCAGCAGCCTTACCTACGGAGCTGGAAACACCATATATTTT; cdr3_aa: CASSLTYGAGNTIYF
v_call: TRBV2; clone_size: few; d_call: .; j_call: TRBJ1-1; cdr3_nt: TGTGCCAGCATACACAACCTGGGCATGAACACTGAAGCTTTCTTT; cdr3_aa: CASIHNLGMNTEAFF
v_call: TRBV2; clone_size: .; d_call: TRBD2; j_call: TRBJ2-3; cdr3_nt: TGTGCCAGCAGTACTAGCGGGAGTAGCACAGATACGCAGTATTTT; cdr3_aa: CASSTSGSSTDTQYF
v_call: TRBV28; clone_size: many; d_call: .; j_call: TRBJ2-4; cdr3_nt: TGTGCCAGCAGTTTTTCAGGGTCTGGTAACGGGGACATTCAGTACTTC; cdr3_aa: CASSFSGSGNGDIQYF
v_call: TRBV5-1; clone_size: few; d_call: .; j_call: TRBJ2-7; cdr3_nt: TGCGCCAGCAGCTCGGAAGGGCGGTCCGGGAGCGAGCAGTACTTC; cdr3_aa: CASSSEGRSGSEQYF
v_call: TRBV7-2; clone_size: .; d_call: .; j_call: TRBJ1-1; cdr3_nt: TGTGCCAGCAGCTTCCGGACGGGAACCGGAAACACTGAAGCTTTCTTT; cdr3_aa: CASSFRTGTGNTEAFF
v_call: TRBV12-3/TRBV12-4; clone_size: many; d_call: TRBD1; j_call: TRBJ1-6; cdr3_nt: TGTGCCAGCAGTCCGGGACAGGGAACCCTCAATTCACCCCTCCACTTT; cdr3_aa: CASSPGQGTLNSPLHF
v_call: TRBV11-2; clone_size: many; d_call: .; j_call: TRBJ2-1; cdr3_nt: TGTGCCAGCAGCCCGGACAGAGGGGAGATGCAGTTCTTC; cdr3_aa: CASSPDRGEMQFF
v_call: TRBV11-2; clone_size: .; d_call: .; j_call: TRBJ2-6; cdr3_nt: TGTGGCAGCAGTTGGGCCTTGACCTTCTCCCCTGGGGCCAACGTCCTGACTTTC; cdr3_aa: CGSSWALTFSPGANVLTF
v_call: TRBV20-1; clone_size: many; d_call: TRBD2; j_call: TRBJ2-5; cdr3_nt: TGCAGTGCTAGAGGACTAGCGGTGGAAAGATACCAAGAGACCCAGTACTTC; cdr3_aa: CSARGLAVERYQETQYF
v_call: TRBV2; clone_size: .; d_call: TRBD2; j_call: TRBJ2-7; cdr3_nt: TGTGCCAGCAGTGCGTCAGCGGGGGCCTACGAGCAGTACTTC; cdr3_aa: CASSASAGAYEQYF
v_call: TRBV7-2; clone_size: .; d_call: .; j_call: TRBJ2-3; cdr3_nt: TGTGCCAGCAGCTACACTAGCGAGGGGGCCACAGATACGCAGTATTTT; cdr3_aa: CASSYTSEGATDTQYF
v_call: TRBV2; clone_size: many; d_call: .; j_call: TRBJ2-7; cdr3_nt: TGTGCCAGCAGGGATACTAGTTCCGGCGAGCAGTACTTC; cdr3_aa: CASRDTSSGEQYF
v_call: TRBV20-1; clone_size: many; d_call: TRBD2; j_call: TRBJ2-1; cdr3_nt: TGCAGTGCTAAACGGACTAGCGGGGGGGCAAGTTCGAATGAGCAGTTCTTC; cdr3_aa: CSAKRTSGGASSNEQFF
v_call: TRBV6-5; clone_size: .; d_call: TRBD1; j_call: TRBJ1-6; cdr3_nt: TGTGCCAGCAGTTTCAGGGGGTCACCCCTCCACTTT; cdr3_aa: CASSFRGSPLHF
v_call: TRBV24-1; clone_size: many; d_call: .; j_call: TRBJ2-3; cdr3_nt: TGTGCCACCAGTGATCCGATAGGAGATACGCAGTATTTT; cdr3_aa: CATSDPIGDTQYF
v_call: TRBV7-9; clone_size: .; d_call: TRBD1; j_call: TRBJ2-7; cdr3_nt: TGTGCCAGCAGAGAACAGGGGGGCCCCTACGAGCAGTACTTC; cdr3_aa: CASREQGGPYEQYF
v_call: TRBV12-3/TRBV12-4; clone_size: few; d_call: TRBD1; j_call: TRBJ1-1; cdr3_nt: TGTGCCAGCAGCTTCGGACAGGGCCACCGAGGCACTGAAGCTTTCTTT; cdr3_aa: CASSFGQGHRGTEAFF
v_call: TRBV7-2; clone_size: many; d_call: TRBD1; j_call: TRBJ1-1; cdr3_nt: TGTGCCAGCAGCTTAGGGGGGACAGGGATAAGCACTGAAGCTTTCTTT; cdr3_aa: CASSLGGTGISTEAFF
v_call: TRBV3-1; clone_size: few; d_call: .; j_call: TRBJ2-7; cdr3_nt: TGTGCCAGCAGCCAGGTCGGCTGGAGGGACGGAGCCTACGAGCAGTACTTC; cdr3_aa: CASSQVGWRDGAYEQYF
v_call: TRBV7-2; clone_size: few; d_call: .; j_call: TRBJ1-5; cdr3_nt: TGTGCCAGCAGCTTAATGGGCGTTAATCAGCCCCAGCATTTT; cdr3_aa: CASSLMGVNQPQHF
v_call: TRBV7-2; clone_size: many; d_call: TRBD1; j_call: TRBJ1-5; cdr3_nt: TGTGCCACCCGGACAGGACCAAATCAGCCCCAGCATTTT; cdr3_aa: CATRTGPNQPQHF
v_call: TRBV18; clone_size: many; d_call: TRBD1; j_call: TRBJ1-4; cdr3_nt: TGTGCCAGCTCACTAACCGGGACAGACATGGAAAAACTGTTTTTT; cdr3_aa: CASSLTGTDMEKLFF
v_call: TRBV28; clone_size: .; d_call: .; j_call: TRBJ2-6; cdr3_nt: TGTGCCAGCAGTACCAGCTCTGGGGCCAACGTCCTGACTTTC; cdr3_aa: CASSTSSGANVLTF
v_call: TRBV20-1; clone_size: .; d_call: .; j_call: TRBJ1-2; cdr3_nt: TGCAGTGCTAGAGACTCGGGGGGCAGAATCTATGGCTACACCTTC; cdr3_aa: CSARDSGGRIYGYTF
v_call: TRBV5-1; clone_size: few; d_call: .; j_call: TRBJ2-5; cdr3_nt: TGCGCCAGCAGCCTGAGTGGCGGGGCGGAGACCCAGTACTTC; cdr3_aa: CASSLSGGAETQYF
v_call: TRBV19; clone_size: .; d_call: .; j_call: TRBJ2-7; cdr3_nt: TGTGCCAGTAGTATTGGTCTGACCTCCTACGAGCAGTACTTC; cdr3_aa: CASSIGLTSYEQYF
v_call: TRBV19; clone_size: many; d_call: TRBD2; j_call: TRBJ2-1; cdr3_nt: TGTGCCAGTACGAGAGGCCGGTCGGGACTAGCAGAGAACAATGAGCAGTTCTTC; cdr3_aa: CASTRGRSGLAENNEQFF
v_call: TRBV4-3; clone_size: many; d_call: TRBD2; j_call: TRBJ2-2; cdr3_nt: TGCGCCAGCAGCTCCCCGCCGGGACTAGCGGGGGGCCGCTCCACCGGGGAGCTGTTTTTT; cdr3_aa: CASSSPPGLAGGRSTGELFF
v_call: TRBV12-5; clone_size: many; d_call: TRBD1; j_call: TRBJ2-1; cdr3_nt: TGTGCTAGTGGTGTGGGACAGTCCTCCTACAATGAGCAGTTCTTC; cdr3_aa: CASGVGQSSYNEQFF
v_call: TRBV6-5; clone_size: .; d_call: .; j_call: TRBJ1-6; cdr3_nt: TGTGCCACCCAGGGCAGGGAGCTTAATTCACCCCTCCACTTT; cdr3_aa: CATQGRELNSPLHF
v_call: TRBV20-1; clone_size: many; d_call: TRBD2; j_call: TRBJ2-3; cdr3_nt: TGCAGTGCTGCCGGGACTAGCGCGGACCCAGATACGCAGTATTTT; cdr3_aa: CSAAGTSADPDTQYF
v_call: TRBV4-3; clone_size: few; d_call: .; j_call: TRBJ1-1; cdr3_nt: TGCGCCAGCAGCCAAGACCTTTCGGGCACTGAAGCTTTCTTT; cdr3_aa: CASSQDLSGTEAFF
v_call: TRBV11-2; clone_size: few; d_call: TRBD1; j_call: TRBJ1-2; cdr3_nt: TGTGTCAGCAGCTTAGGGGGCTCCCCCGCTCTCTATGGCTACACCTTC; cdr3_aa: CVSSLGGSPALYGYTF
v_call: TRBV9; clone_size: many; d_call: TRBD1; j_call: TRBJ1-1; cdr3_nt: TGTGCCAGCAGCCCGAGCAGGGGGCGAGGGACTGAAGCTTTCTTT; cdr3_aa: CASSPSRGRGTEAFF
v_call: TRBV6-2/TRBV6-3; clone_size: .; d_call: .; j_call: TRBJ2-5; cdr3_nt: TGTGCCAGCATATTGGGGGGGCCGAGAAGAGAGACCCAGTACTTC; cdr3_aa: CASILGGPRRETQYF
v_call: TRBV27; clone_size: many; d_call: .; j_call: TRBJ1-2; cdr3_nt: TGTGCCAGCAGTTTCCGAAAACGGGCGCGGGATGGCTACACCTTC; cdr3_aa: CASSFRKRARDGYTF
v_call: TRBV24-1; clone_size: many; d_call: .; j_call: TRBJ2-3; cdr3_nt: TGTGCCACCAGTGATTACACAGATACGCAGTATTTT; cdr3_aa: CATSDYTDTQYF
v_call: TRBV20-1; clone_size: .; d_call: TRBD2; j_call: TRBJ2-3; cdr3_nt: TGCAGTGCTCCGGGACTAGGAGTAGATACGCAGTATTTT; cdr3_aa: CSAPGLGVDTQYF
v_call: TRBV12-3/TRBV12-4; clone_size: few; d_call: .; j_call: TRBJ2-3; cdr3_nt: TGTGCCAGCAGTTTGCTAGCATCGGATACGCAGTATTTT; cdr3_aa: CASSLLASDTQYF
v_call: TRBV6-1; clone_size: many; d_call: .; j_call: TRBJ1-3; cdr3_nt: TGTGCCAGCAGTGATTATAGGACAGCCCTCTCCTCTGGAAACACCATATATTTT; cdr3_aa: CASSDYRTALSSGNTIYF
v_call: TRBV12-3/TRBV12-4; clone_size: few; d_call: .; j_call: TRBJ1-1; cdr3_nt: TGTGCCAGCAGTACTCCCCTGCAGGCCGCTTGGGGAGCTTTCTTT; cdr3_aa: CASSTPLQAAWGAFF
v_call: TRBV20-1; clone_size: many; d_call: .; j_call: TRBJ2-3; cdr3_nt: TGCAGTGCTAGCCGGCGAGGGGCGGGGCGTAGCACAGATACGCAGTATTTT; cdr3_aa: CSASRRGAGRSTDTQYF